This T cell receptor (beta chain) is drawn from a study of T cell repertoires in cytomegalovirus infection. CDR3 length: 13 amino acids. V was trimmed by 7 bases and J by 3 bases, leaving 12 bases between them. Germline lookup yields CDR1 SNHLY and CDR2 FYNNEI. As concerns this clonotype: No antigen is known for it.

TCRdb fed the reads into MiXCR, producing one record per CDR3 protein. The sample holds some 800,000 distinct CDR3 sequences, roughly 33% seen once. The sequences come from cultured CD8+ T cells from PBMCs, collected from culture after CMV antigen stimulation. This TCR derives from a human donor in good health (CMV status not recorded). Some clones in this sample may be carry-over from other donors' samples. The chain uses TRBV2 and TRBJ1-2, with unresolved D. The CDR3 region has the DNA TGTGCCAGCATGGGCCGAGCTCACTATGGCTACACCTTC. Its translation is CASMGRAHYGYTF.